Below, 16 T cell receptor beta chains from the same sample are listed, as sequenced in a study of T-cell memory formation after mild COVID-19. In TCRdb, the 5' RACE reads were re-called with MiXCR into one record per CDR3 protein. The table has nearly 110,000 distinct CDR3 sequences, approximately 17% seen once. What was sequenced was PBMCs or a T cell subset sorted from them (not recorded which). The receptors were gathered from an adult woman who had mild COVID-19 (a few samples of this study predate the infection). Cell type and time point are not known.

Only a few counts were recorded for this clonotype. The chain is built from TRBV7-6 and TRBJ2-1; TRBD1 matches 8 bases. Germline V CDR1 and CDR2: SGHVS, FNYEAQ. There are 17 residues in the CDR3. After removal of 2 bases from V and 3 bases from J, the junction contained 9 bases not matched to a gene. The CDR3 loop is CASSLPSGRGLYNEQFF. Written as DNA, the CDR3 is TGTGCCAGCAGCTTACCCTCCGGCAGGGGGCTCTACAATGAGCAGTTCTTC.

In this sample, this clonotype turned up many times. The chain uses TRBV4-3 and TRBJ2-7; TRBD1 matches 7 bases. V lost 1 base, J lost 1 base, and 4 bases stayed unmatched. Germline lookup yields CDR1 LGHNA and CDR2 YSLEER. The CDR3 contains 15 residues. CDR3 residues: CASSQAEGASYEQYF. As DNA, the CDR3 is TGCGCCAGCAGCCAAGCTGAGGGGGCATCCTACGAGCAGTACTTC.

This clonotype has only a few counts. The gene calls are TRBV4-2 and TRBJ2-7; no clear D gene. The CDR3 contains 13 residues. V dropped 5 bases and J dropped 2 bases, with 10 bases sitting between them. Germline CDR1 LGHNA, CDR2 YNFKEQ. CDR3 nucleotide sequence: TGTGCCAGCAGCACTTTGGGCCCCTACGAGCAGTACTTC. This codes for CASSTLGPYEQYF.

This clonotype was seen more than once but under ten times. The genes are TRBV4-3 and TRBJ1-2; no reliable D call. In germline, CDR1 is LGHNA, CDR2 YSLEER. The CDR3 is 15 residues long. V was trimmed by 3 bases and J by 1 base, leaving 12 bases between them. The CDR3: CASSHESRLNYGYTF. DNA for the CDR3: TGCGCCAGCAGCCACGAATCCCGTCTTAACTATGGCTACACCTTC.

This clonotype was detected a few times. V and J are TRBV12-3 or TRBV12-4 and TRBJ2-7, with unresolved D. The CDR3 is 15 amino acids. The ends were cut back, 1 base at V and 3 bases at J, with 13 bases in the middle. The CDR3 spells CASSLEPGRHYEQYF. The CDR3 bases are TGTGCCAGCAGTTTAGAGCCCGGGCGTCACTACGAGCAGTACTTC.

This sequence joins TRBV19 and TRBJ1-5, with D possibly matching TRBD1 (5 bases). CDR1 and CDR2 (germline): LNHDA, SQIVND (reference sequence). The CDR3 has 15 amino acids. The ends were cut back, 1 base at V and 1 base at J, with 8 bases in the middle. This chain's CDR3 is CASSIVRDSNQPQHF. In DNA, the CDR3 is TGTGCCAGTAGTATAGTACGGGACAGCAATCAGCCCCAGCATTTT.

The chain combines TRBV20-1 with TRBJ2-7, with unresolved D. Germline V gene data show CDR1 as DFQATT and CDR2 as SNEGSKA (reference sequence). V lost 0 bases to trimming and J lost 3 bases, with 15 bases between them. The CDR3 is 15 amino acids. The CDR3 loop reads CSARDTRLPLYEQYF. CDR3 nucleotide sequence: TGCAGTGCTAGAGATACTCGGCTACCGCTCTACGAGCAGTACTTC.

There are many counts of this clonotype. This sequence joins TRBV4-3 and TRBJ2-7; 10 bases align to TRBD2. Germline assignment: CDR1 LGHNA and CDR2 YSLEER. The CDR3 covers 15 residues. V gave up 2 bases and J gave up 1 base; unmatched junction bases: 2. The CDR3: CASSQSAGGSYEQYF. The CDR3 DNA reads as TGCGCCAGCAGCCAATCAGCGGGAGGGTCCTACGAGCAGTACTTC.

This clonotype turned up a few times. This chain links TRBV19 with TRBJ2-1; 8 bases fit TRBD2. Germline V gene data show CDR1 as LNHDA and CDR2 as SQIVND (reference sequence). The CDR3 contains 18 residues. Trimming cost V 7 bases and J 5 bases; bases outside gene matches: 19. Here the CDR3 reads CASILTSGGGMRHNEQFF. The CDR3 coding sequence is TGTGCCAGTATCCTTACTAGCGGAGGGGGGATGAGGCACAATGAGCAGTTCTTC.

The chain is built from TRBV13 and TRBJ2-6; D assignment may be TRBD1 or TRBD2 (5 bases each). The CDR3 contains 15 residues. V lost 7 bases to trimming and J lost 0 bases, with 10 bases between them. CDR1 and CDR2 from the germline V gene are PRHDT and FYEKMQ (reference sequence). CDR3 loop: CASNLRGSGANVLTF. The CDR3 nucleotides are TGTGCCAGCAATCTGAGGGGCTCTGGGGCCAACGTCCTGACTTTC.

This clonotype has more than one count but fewer than ten. DNA for the CDR3: TGCAGTGCTAGGAGTAAGGACAGGGAGGACATTCAGTACTTC. This translates into CSARSKDREDIQYF. The chain carries TRBV20-1 and TRBJ2-4; 8 bases match TRBD1. The germline V gene has CDR1 DFQATT and CDR2 SNEGSKA (reference sequence). The CDR3 totals 14 residues. The trim removed 3 bases at V and 8 bases at J, leaving 9 bases unmatched.

The table lists this clonotype with a few counts. This sequence joins TRBV5-6 and TRBJ1-2, with unresolved D. There are 13 residues in the CDR3. V was trimmed by 3 bases and J by 4 bases, leaving 10 bases between them. Germline V CDR1 and CDR2: SGHDT, YYEEEE. DNA of the CDR3: TGTGCCAGCAGCTATGGTGGTAGCTATGGCTACACCTTC. Translated, it gives CASSYGGSYGYTF.

The sample holds a few counts of this clonotype. CDR3: CASSLAGPHEQYF. CDR3 nucleotide sequence: TGTGCCAGCAGCTTAGCAGGTCCCCACGAGCAGTACTTC. This sequence joins TRBV7-9 and TRBJ2-7; D gene unclear. The germline V and J ends were trimmed by 0 bases and 5 bases, with 8 bases remaining between them. There are 13 residues in the CDR3. Germline CDR1 is SEHNR and CDR2 is FQNEAQ (reference sequence).

This clonotype was counted only a few times. J is TRBJ1-2 and V is TRBV5-6, with D hard to call. Deletions cut 0 bases from V and 2 bases from J, with 2 bases between. Looked up from germline, CDR1 is SGHDT and CDR2 is YYEEEE. The CDR3 is 12 amino acids. CDR3 bases: TGTGCCAGCAGCTTGGGGAACTATGGCTACACCTTC. This sequence encodes CASSLGNYGYTF.

The rearrangement joins TRBV6-5 to TRBJ2-7; D uncertain. Germline CDR1 reads MNHEY; CDR2 reads SVGAGI. Trimming left V 2 bases short and J 2 bases short, with 4 bases between. The CDR3 runs 12 residues. The CDR3 nucleotides read TGTGCCAGCAGTTACGGACCCTACGAGCAGTACTTC. Its protein product is CASSYGPYEQYF.

This clonotype has only a few counts. The chain is built from TRBV7-6 and TRBJ2-5; TRBD2 matches 10 bases. CDR1 is SGHVS, CDR2 FNYEAQ, per germline. After removal of 3 bases from V and 5 bases from J, the junction contained 9 bases not matched to a gene. CDR3 length: 16 residues. The CDR3 DNA is TGTGCCAGCAGCTTTCTGCTAGCGGGAGTTCGGGAGACCCAGTACTTC. This translates into CASSFLLAGVRETQYF.